A selection of T cell receptor beta chains follows, all from one sample in a study of blood T cell repertoires in COVID-19. TCRdb's table, derived via immunoSEQ multiplex PCR, lists solely in-frame clones and lacks some. The sample includes over 70,000 clones, roughly 79% of them seen just once. Sequencing used peripheral blood. The receptor source for this set is an elderly woman with acute or convalescent COVID-19. Both conserved end residues are part of each CDR3.

TRBV18	CASSPGGGNQPQHF
TRBV7-2	CASSRQVLQYF
TRBV7-3	CASSLRAGVFSGANVLTF
TRBV7-8	CASSRVATSGSDTQYF
TRBV27	CASSSSAGTGVSGANVLTF
TRBV19	CASSSGPYNEQFF
TRBV18	CASSPNTGTGVHEQFF
TRBV29-1	CSVSPSGGYNEQFF
TRBV3-1/TRBV3-2	CASSQDLGGITQHF
TRBV7-9	CASSSRLAGVEQYF
TRBV13	CASSRRDSIYGYTF
TRBV19	CASSPTGVGVEQYF
TRBV6-6	CASSGDRVYGYTF
TRBV5-6	CASSLGSANYGYTF
TRBV19	CASSISGTGNYGYTF
TRBV7-9	CASSLAQGNGYTF
TRBV5-4	CASSVSGSEEQFF
TRBV19	CASSIDPGQGSNTGELFF
TRBV6-5	CASSYSWTGGISGYTF
TRBV6-2/TRBV6-3	CASSRPSGRASNNEQFF
TRBV19	CASSMPGTAGNTIYF
TRBV11-2	CASSLSGRVINEQFF
TRBV5-5	CASLDRTSNQPQHF
TRBV2	CASKSGGTDTQYF
TRBV7-6	CASSLGVGFGTVNTGELFF
TRBV7-9	CASGMEDYGYTF
TRBV28	CASTRGGSNQPQHF
TRBV7-2	CASSPYQGNTEAFF
TRBV30	CAWSVRLAGTDTQYF
TRBV10-3	CAISEGGQNQPQHF
TRBV18	CASSPGQELTEAFF
TRBV27	CASSLVPRNSPLHF
TRBV6-1	CASRPTGSNEKLFF
TRBV29-1	CSVEGDTVSSYNEQFF
TRBV6-5	CASRRDRTSGNTIYF
TRBV2	CASSDRGLAGDYEQYF
TRBV29-1	CSVVSPSEGRYNEQFF
TRBV10-1	CATGDRGQLTGELFF
TRBV24-1	CATSDLKGQPTDTQYF
TRBV7-7	CASSLGGPGTDTQYF
TRBV7-7	CASSPGQVYQETQYF
TRBV11-1	CASSLVNPVLNTIYF
TRBV7-3	CASSPGTSGVGELFF
TRBV2	CASRDRQGLGNSPLHF
TRBV18	CASSPGQGEVGEQYF
TRBV29-1	CSVGDRVDGYTF
TRBV9	CASSQAGTGDSPLHF
TRBV6-5	CASSPSRWRVGEQFF
TRBV11-3	CASSLTDTDTQYF
TRBV5-5	CASSWAGTGDTEAFF
TRBV25-1	CASSGAGGNQPQHF
TRBV3-1/TRBV3-2	CASSPRSVPGELFF
TRBV7-8	CASSFGPVLGTDTQYF
TRBV3-1/TRBV3-2	CASSQRGQQWTYTGELFF